The 29 T cell receptor beta chains presented below share a single source sample, sequenced in a study of siplizumab effects on memory and regulatory T cells. Assay: immunoSEQ multiplex PCR; the TCRdb copy retains only in-frame clones and omits some. The sample shows 85,000 or so clones, more than 85% of them seen only once. The material sequenced was CD8+ T cells sorted from blood. The receptor set was obtained from a human donor in good health.

The chain joins TRBV9 to TRBJ1-4; 7 bases agree with TRBD1. This CDR3 region has 14 residues. Trimming cost V 4 bases and J 11 bases; bases outside gene matches: 11. Germline CDR1 reads SGDLS; CDR2 reads YYNGEE. The CDR3: CASSSDREGDKLFF. The CDR3 nucleotides are TGTGCCAGCAGCAGTGACAGGGAGGGGGACAAACTGTTTTTT.

The genes are TRBV4-1 and TRBJ2-5; D is possibly TRBD1 (6 bases). Deletions cut 2 bases from V and 2 bases from J, with 21 bases between. This CDR3 region has 18 residues. Germline values: CDR1 MGHRA, CDR2 YSYEKL. The CDR3 loop reads CASSQKGPRDTVQETQYF. The DNA for the CDR3 is TGCGCCAGCAGCCAAAAAGGCCCCCGGGACACAGTACAAGAGACCCAGTACTTC.

The chain is built from TRBV7-6 and TRBJ2-2; D gene unclear. There are 14 residues in the CDR3. V was clipped by 3 bases and J by 1 base, with 6 bases between them. CDR1 and CDR2 (germline): SGHVS, FNYEAQ. The CDR3 sequence: CASSFSENTGELFF. The CDR3 nucleotides are TGTGCCAGCAGCTTTTCAGAGAACACCGGGGAGCTGTTTTTT.

The chain is built from TRBV29-1 and TRBJ2-2, with D hard to call. The V gene's germline CDR1 is SQVTM and CDR2 ANQGSEA. CDR3 length equals 12 residues. V lost 6 bases to trimming and J lost 3 bases, with 8 bases between them. CDR3 in amino acids: CSVLKDTGELFF. CDR3 coding DNA: TGCAGCGTATTGAAAGACACCGGGGAGCTGTTTTTT.

The genes are TRBV4-1 and TRBJ2-1; D remains ambiguous. Germline lookup yields CDR1 MGHRA and CDR2 YSYEKL. The CDR3 sequence is 13 residues long. V was trimmed by 3 bases and J by 10 bases, leaving 13 bases between them. CDR3 sequence (DNA): TGCGCCAGCAGCCAGGGTGAGCTTGGGGAGCAGTTCTTC. Protein: CASSQGELGEQFF.

This sequence joins TRBV4-1 and TRBJ2-3; D not resolved. The CDR3 is 16 residues long. V was shortened by 2 bases and J by 2 bases, with 14 bases between the two germline ends. Germline V CDR1 and CDR2: MGHRA, YSYEKL. The CDR3 is CASSQNAAAYTDTQYF. CDR3 DNA sequence: TGCGCCAGCAGCCAAAATGCCGCAGCCTACACAGATACGCAGTATTTT.

The chain employs TRBV19 and TRBJ2-3; D remains ambiguous. V lost 5 bases to trimming and J lost 2 bases, with 17 bases between them. This CDR3 comprises 16 residues. CDR1 and CDR2 from the germline V gene are LNHDA and SQIVND (reference sequence). As DNA, the CDR3 is TGTGCCAGTAGTCCAAGTACAAGAGGCCTCACAGATACGCAGTATTTT. It is translated as CASSPSTRGLTDTQYF.

The J gene is TRBJ1-1, the V gene TRBV7-8, with D perhaps matching TRBD1 (5 bases). V was trimmed by 1 base and J by 0 bases, leaving 6 bases between them. The length of the CDR3 is 14 residues. Germline V gives CDR1 SGHVS, CDR2 FQNEAQ. CDR3 bases: TGTGCCAGCAGCTTAGGGACATTGAACACTGAAGCTTTCTTT. Translation: CASSLGTLNTEAFF.

The V call is TRBV4-1, the J call TRBJ1-1, with 9 bases that match TRBD1. Per germline, CDR1 MGHRA and CDR2 YSYEKL. The J segment lost 11 bases and the V segment lost 1 base, leaving 11 bases of the junction unmatched. The CDR3 consists of 15 residues. The CDR3 DNA reads TGCGCCAGCAGCCAAGTGGACCGGACAGGGGATTCTGCTTTCTTT. Residues: CASSQVDRTGDSAFF.

CDR3 in DNA: TGCAGCGTTGAATTGGAGGCGACAACGAACACCGGGGAGCTGTTTTTT. Its protein is CSVELEATTNTGELFF. This chain links TRBV29-1 with TRBJ2-2; D might be TRBD2 (5 bases). This CDR3 comprises 16 residues. Germline CDR1 reads SQVTM; CDR2 reads ANQGSEA. Between the trimmed V and J ends, which lost 2 bases and 0 bases, there was a span of 13 bases.

This rearrangement joins TRBV5-4 to TRBJ1-1, with 7 nucleotides matching TRBD1. V lost 5 bases, J lost 4 bases, and 2 bases stayed unmatched. CDR3 length equals 12 residues. Germline loops: CDR1 SGHNT, CDR2 YYREEE (reference sequence). The chain's CDR3 is CASRSGGTEAFF. The CDR3, as DNA: TGTGCCAGCAGATCAGGGGGCACTGAAGCTTTCTTT. Looking up the rest from reference TRBV5-4 and TRBJ1-1 gives the full variable domain: ETGVTQSPTHLIKTRGQQVTLRCSSQSGHNTVSWYQQALGQGPQFIFQYYREEENGRGNFPPRFSGLQFPNYSSELNVNALELDDSALYLCASRSGGTEAFFGQGTRLTVV.

The rearrangement joins TRBV11-2 to TRBJ1-2; a weak D match, TRBD1 (6 bases). The CDR3 covers 14 residues. Trimming pared 0 bases from V and 4 bases from J, leaving 9 bases between. Germline-derived CDR1 and CDR2 are SGHAT and FQNNGV. The CDR3 protein is CASSLEGRGYGYTF. DNA of the CDR3: TGTGCCAGCAGCTTAGAGGGCAGGGGCTATGGCTACACCTTC.

CDR3 in amino acids: CASSLVRGTGGEGETQYF. The CDR3 DNA reads TGTGCCAGCAGCTTAGTACGTGGGACAGGGGGAGAAGGAGAGACCCAGTACTTC. The chain links TRBV7-9 to TRBJ2-5, with 11 bases that match TRBD1. Trimming took 1 base from V and 4 from J; bases not matched to a gene: 11. This CDR3 is 18 amino acids long. The germline V gene has CDR1 SEHNR and CDR2 FQNEAQ (reference sequence). The full variable domain, completed using reference TRBV7-9 and TRBJ2-5, is DTGVSQNPRHKITKRGQNVTFRCDPISEHNRLYWYRQTLGQGPEFLTYFQNEAQLEKSRLLSDRFSAERPKGSFSTLEIQRTEQGDSAMYLCASSLVRGTGGEGETQYFGPGTRLLVL.

The genes are TRBV6-1 and TRBJ2-3; 7 positions match TRBD2. Germline CDR1 MNHNS, CDR2 SASEGT. The CDR3 totals 14 residues. J lost 4 bases, V lost 4 bases, and 5 bases had no gene match. The CDR3 DNA sequence: TGTGCCAGCAGTGTGGCGGGAGCGGCAGATACGCAGTATTTT. Its protein product is CASSVAGAADTQYF.

The chain has TRBV27 and TRBJ2-1, with TRBD2 matching over 7 bases. Germline-derived CDR1 and CDR2 are MNHEY and SMNVEV (reference sequence). The junction had 7 bases not matched to a gene; V was cut back by 6 bases and J by 2 bases. The CDR3 runs to 15 residues. The CDR3 bases are TGTGCCAGCAGCCCCGGGGAGGGAACCTACAATGAGCAGTTCTTC. It encodes CASSPGEGTYNEQFF.

The chain combines TRBV19 with TRBJ1-3; D gene ambiguous. V lost 6 bases, J lost 4 bases, and 13 bases lay in between. The germline CDR1 and CDR2 sequences are LNHDA and SQIVND (reference sequence). CDR3 length equals 14 residues. The DNA for the CDR3 is TGTGCCAGTAGCCCGGGCCCTCGGGGAAACACCATATATTTT. It encodes CASSPGPRGNTIYF.

V usage is TRBV7-9 and J usage is TRBJ1-2; weak D call: TRBD1 (6 bases). Germline-derived CDR1 and CDR2 are SEHNR and FQNEAQ (reference sequence). The CDR3 has 14 amino acids. Trimming took 5 bases from V and 5 from J, leaving 15 bases between them. The CDR3 sequence is CASSPVLRGYGYTF. CDR3 bases: TGTGCCAGCAGCCCAGTTTTGAGGGGGTATGGCTACACCTTC.

This clone was counted a single time. The chain couples TRBV7-3 to TRBJ1-3; D gene ambiguous. Germline V lookup: CDR1 SGHTA, CDR2 FQGTGA. There are 16 residues in the CDR3. Trimming left V 0 bases short and J 4 bases short, with 13 bases between. CDR3 in amino acids: CASSLTGFESGNTIYF. For the CDR3, the DNA is TGTGCCAGCAGCTTAACAGGTTTTGAGTCAGGAAACACCATATATTTT.

The rearrangement uses TRBV20-1 and TRBJ2-1; tentatively, D is TRBD1 (5 bases). Trimming took 2 bases from V and 8 from J, leaving 7 bases between them. CDR3 length equals 11 residues. CDR1 and CDR2 from the germline V gene are DFQATT and SNEGSKA (reference sequence). The CDR3 sequence is CSARQGDEQFF. The CDR3 DNA reads TGCAGTGCTAGACAGGGCGATGAGCAGTTCTTC.

A word on this clone: The identical CDR3 is also encoded by other nucleotide sequences in the sample. The chain recombines TRBV7-8 with TRBJ2-7; 7 positions match TRBD2. This CDR3 has 16 residues. Germline lookup yields CDR1 SGHVS and CDR2 FQNEAQ. With V trimmed by 2 bases and J by 6 bases, 13 bases remained unmatched. CDR3 in DNA: TGTGCCAGCAGCTTATGGTCAGCGGGGAGAACCCTCGAGCAGTACTTC. As protein: CASSLWSAGRTLEQYF.

This clone was seen just once. The chain is built from TRBV27 and TRBJ1-2, with a possible D match to TRBD1 (6 bases). V was shortened by 4 bases and J by 0 bases, with 12 bases between the two germline ends. From germline, CDR1 is MNHEY and CDR2 SMNVEV (reference sequence). CDR3 size: 15 residues. The CDR3 region has the DNA TGTGCCAGCAGTTCCCTGACAGGTTCTAACTATGGCTACACCTTC. Amino acids: CASSSLTGSNYGYTF.

This sequence joins TRBV5-6 and TRBJ2-1, with TRBD2 matching 9 bases. The CDR3 contains 17 residues. Germline loops: CDR1 SGHDT, CDR2 YYEEEE. With 0 bases clipped from V and 8 bases from J, the junction kept 12 bases outside the gene matches. This chain's CDR3 is CASSLVVGGRAPDEQFF. CDR3 coding DNA: TGTGCCAGCAGCTTGGTAGTGGGCGGGAGGGCCCCCGATGAGCAGTTCTTC.

The chain is built from TRBV7-6 and TRBJ2-4, with D perhaps given as TRBD1 or TRBD2 (6 bases each). Trimming took off 5 bases at V and 5 bases at J, with 10 bases between the two ends. CDR1 is SGHVS, CDR2 FNYEAQ, per germline. The CDR3 consists of 13 residues. CDR3 nucleotides: TGTGCCAGCAGCGGGGGGCGGGAAAACATTCAGTACTTC. Protein: CASSGGRENIQYF.

The V call is TRBV19, the J call TRBJ1-1; 7 nucleotides align to TRBD1. Per germline, CDR1 LNHDA and CDR2 SQIVND (reference sequence). This CDR3 is built from 15 residues. With V trimmed by 7 bases and J by 4 bases, 12 bases remained unmatched. DNA of the CDR3: TGTGCCAGTAAGTGGGGCAGGGGGGCGGCCACTGAAGCTTTCTTT. Translated, it gives CASKWGRGAATEAFF.

The chain joins TRBV5-4 to TRBJ2-5, with 14 bases matching TRBD2. Germline assignment: CDR1 SGHNT and CDR2 YYREEE (reference sequence). With V trimmed by 4 bases and J by 5 bases, 1 base remained unmatched. The CDR3 totals 14 residues. The CDR3 region is CASSRLAGGETQYF. CDR3 coding DNA: TGTGCCAGCAGCAGACTAGCGGGGGGGGAGACCCAGTACTTC.

This sequence joins TRBV25-1 and TRBJ2-1; 8 nucleotides agree with TRBD2. Germline loops: CDR1 MGHDK, CDR2 SYGVNS. CDR3 size: 13 residues. V was pared by 3 bases and J by 15 bases, with 10 bases of the junction left unmatched. The CDR3 sequence is CASSDPGGGRGFF. The DNA for the CDR3 is TGTGCCAGCAGTGACCCCGGGGGGGGCCGCGGGTTCTTC.

The chain is built from TRBV5-6 and TRBJ2-7, with TRBD1 identical over 10 bases. This CDR3 has 14 amino acids. The V gene's germline CDR1 is SGHDT and CDR2 YYEEEE. Trimming cost V 4 bases and J 2 bases; bases outside gene matches: 3. This CDR3 is CASSRDRGTYEQYF. CDR3 in DNA: TGTGCCAGCAGCCGGGACAGGGGAACCTACGAGCAGTACTTC.

The J gene is TRBJ2-7, the V gene TRBV23-1, with a possible D match to TRBD1 (5 bases). TRBV23-1 is an open reading frame whose function is uncertain. Trimming pared 7 bases from V and 7 bases from J, leaving 14 bases between. CDR3 length: 12 residues. CDR3 in amino acids: CASKPGLGEQYF. The CDR3 region has the DNA TGCGCCAGCAAACCAGGGCTGGGGGAGCAGTACTTC.

This clone showed up just once. The chain joins TRBV2 to TRBJ1-1; tentative D call: TRBD1 (5 bases). Germline CDR1 is SNHLY and CDR2 is FYNNEI. V gave up 8 bases and J gave up 4 bases, with 26 bases separating them. The CDR3 is 17 residues long. The CDR3 sequence is CASETFKTVLGGTEAFF. DNA of the CDR3: TGTGCCAGCGAGACCTTCAAGACAGTTCTCGGCGGCACTGAAGCTTTCTTT.